The next 18 T cell receptor beta chains were all read from a single sample in a study of blood T cell repertoires in COVID-19. Profiling relied on immunoSEQ multiplex PCR, and the TCRdb table lists in-frame clones only, not all of them. The repertoire holds fewer than 600,000 clones, 85% to 90% seen once, with 1.5% to 2% in the top ten. Material for sequencing was PBMCs or T cells enriched from blood (not recorded which). The receptors stem from a woman between 40 and 50 years old who had recovered from COVID-19.

The rearrangement links TRBV6-5 to TRBJ1-6; D is unclear. The CDR3 loop spans 15 amino acids. Trimming removed 2 bases from V and 5 bases from J, with 10 bases in between. Per germline, CDR1 MNHEY and CDR2 SVGAGI. CDR3 in amino acids: CASSYELKHNSPLHF. The CDR3 nucleotides read TGTGCCAGCAGTTACGAGTTAAAGCATAATTCACCCCTCCACTTT.

This chain links TRBV18 with TRBJ1-4, with a weak D call TRBD1 (6 bases). CDR1 and CDR2 (germline): KGHSH, LQKENI. Trimming took off 6 bases at V and 8 bases at J, with 16 bases between the two ends. The CDR3 runs 14 residues. CDR3 bases: TGTGCCAGCTCGCAACAGGGAGTTGGCGAAAAACTGTTTTTT. This translates into CASSQQGVGEKLFF.

The rearrangement uses TRBV6-2 or TRBV6-3 and TRBJ2-1, with D possibly matching TRBD2 (7 bases). Per the germline V gene, CDR1 is MNHEY and CDR2 is SVGEGT. V lost 3 bases, J lost 6 bases, and 15 bases lay in between. The CDR3 runs to 15 residues. The CDR3 loop reads CASSYMGGQSNEQFF. CDR3 bases: TGTGCCAGCAGTTATATGGGGGGGCAAAGCAATGAGCAGTTCTTC.

The chain links TRBV6-2 or TRBV6-3 to TRBJ1-5, with TRBD1 matching 7 bases. The germline CDR1 and CDR2 sequences are MNHEY and SVGEGT. The ends lost 6 bases at V and 4 bases at J; junction bases unmatched: 12. The CDR3 length is 16 residues. CDR3 DNA sequence: TGTGCCAGCAGCTCACAGGCCAGGGGGATAAATCAGCCCCAGCATTTT. The encoded protein is CASSSQARGINQPQHF.

This chain joins TRBV5-1 and TRBJ2-3, with 12 bases fitting TRBD2. Germline V CDR1 and CDR2: SGHRS, YFSETQ. The J segment lost 3 bases and the V segment lost 8 bases, leaving 4 bases of the junction unmatched. The CDR3 totals 14 residues. The CDR3 nucleotides are TGCGCCAGTCTAGCGGGAGGGCCTACAGATACGCAGTATTTT. This encodes CASLAGGPTDTQYF.

The V call is TRBV4-3, the J call TRBJ1-5; D perhaps matches TRBD1 (5 bases). This CDR3 has 14 residues. Deletions cut 0 bases from V and 6 bases from J, with 9 bases between. The germline V gene has CDR1 LGHNA and CDR2 YSLEER. The CDR3 nucleotides read TGCGCCAGCAGCCAAGATCTGGGGGGTCAGCCCCAGCATTTT. It encodes CASSQDLGGQPQHF.

The CDR3 here is CASSSNLADSYNEQFF. Written as DNA, the CDR3 is TGTGCCAGCTCATCCAATCTAGCGGACTCCTACAATGAGCAGTTCTTC. V and J are TRBV18 and TRBJ2-1; 7 bases map to TRBD2. The CDR3 consists of 16 residues. The V segment lost 5 bases and the J segment 0 bases; nucleotides outside the gene matches: 7. Per the germline V gene, CDR1 is KGHSH and CDR2 is LQKENI.

Only one count was recorded for this clone. The gene calls are TRBV6-2 or TRBV6-3 and TRBJ2-2, with D perhaps matching TRBD1 (6 bases). This CDR3 has 16 residues. The V gene lost 0 bases and the J gene lost 5 bases, with 13 bases spanning the gap. Looked up from germline, CDR1 is MNHEY and CDR2 is SVGEGT. The CDR3 nucleotides read TGTGCCAGCAGTTACTCCGGACAGTTAGTTACCGGGGAGCTGTTTTTT. This gives the protein CASSYSGQLVTGELFF.

Only one count was recorded for this clone. The rearrangement uses TRBV12-3 or TRBV12-4 and TRBJ2-7; D gene uncertain. CDR3 length equals 12 residues. The V and J ends lost 2 bases and 5 bases respectively, with 7 bases between them. In nucleotides, the CDR3 is TGTGCCAGCAGTTTATATCCGGACGAGCAGTACTTC. Its translation is CASSLYPDEQYF.

This chain uses TRBV19 with TRBJ2-3; 8 bases line up with TRBD1. V shed 6 bases, J shed 0 bases, and the junction held 5 bases outside the gene matches. The CDR3 loop spans 15 amino acids. Germline V lookup: CDR1 LNHDA, CDR2 SQIVND (reference sequence). Here the CDR3 DNA reads TGTGCCAGTAGGCCGGGACAGGCTAGCACAGATACGCAGTATTTT. This translates into CASRPGQASTDTQYF.

This chain joins TRBV3-1 (or the pseudogene TRBV3-2) and TRBJ1-4; 11 bases map to TRBD1. This CDR3 comprises 17 residues. The ends lost 1 base at V and 7 bases at J; junction bases unmatched: 8. The germline CDR1 and CDR2 sequences are LGHDT and YNNKEL (reference sequence). Written as DNA, the CDR3 is TGTGCCAGCAGCCAAGTTCAACCGGGACAGGGGGGTGAAAAACTGTTTTTT. Its protein product is CASSQVQPGQGGEKLFF.

This sequence joins TRBV11-3 and TRBJ2-1, with 7 bases identical to TRBD2. J gave up 0 bases and V 1 base, and 9 bases lay outside the gene matches. The CDR3 consists of 18 residues. From germline, CDR1 is SGHNT and CDR2 YENEEA. As DNA, the CDR3 is TGTGCCAGCAGCTTAGGGCCTCGTGGCGGGAGCTCCTACAATGAGCAGTTCTTC. Amino acids: CASSLGPRGGSSYNEQFF.

Concerning this clone itself: This specimen includes other DNA sequences encoding the same CDR3. The chain couples TRBV6-5 to TRBJ1-2, with TRBD1 matching 11 bases. J lost 5 bases, V lost 2 bases, and 4 bases had no gene match. Germline V gives CDR1 MNHEY, CDR2 SVGAGI. The CDR3 extends over 15 amino acids. CDR3 residues: CASSYRGQGAYGYTF. For the CDR3, the DNA is TGTGCCAGCAGTTACCGCGGACAGGGGGCATATGGCTACACCTTC.

V is TRBV18 and J is TRBJ2-7, with TRBD1 as a possible D gene (5 bases). Germline loops: CDR1 KGHSH, CDR2 LQKENI. The V end lost 6 bases, the J end lost 2 bases, and 20 bases lay between the germline ends. The CDR3 is 16 residues long. Here the CDR3 DNA reads TGTGCCAGCTCCGGCGGAGACAGTCACCAACCCTACGAGCAGTACTTC. It specifies CASSGGDSHQPYEQYF.

The genes are TRBV6-5 and TRBJ1-6; D not resolved. Trimming pared 2 bases from V and 10 bases from J, leaving 6 bases between. CDR1 and CDR2 from the germline V gene are MNHEY and SVGAGI. CDR3 length equals 12 residues. This chain's CDR3 is CASSYGGSPLHF. CDR3 coding DNA: TGTGCCAGCAGTTACGGCGGGTCACCCCTCCACTTT.

J is TRBJ2-3 and V is TRBV7-2; D is uncertain. This CDR3 has 11 residues. CDR1 and CDR2 (germline): SGHTA, FQGNSA. Trimming took off 1 base at V and 9 bases at J, with 5 bases between the two ends. The CDR3 DNA is TGTGCCAGCAGCTTAGTCTACACGCAGTATTTT. Its protein product is CASSLVYTQYF.

The chain employs TRBV5-1 and TRBJ1-2, with 8 bases fitting TRBD1. V lost 4 bases to trimming and J lost 1 base; unmatched junction nucleotides: 6. CDR3 length equals 15 residues. Germline assignment: CDR1 SGHRS and CDR2 YFSETQ. In DNA, the CDR3 is TGCGCCAGCAGCCCCTCCAGGGGGCTTAACTATGGCTACACCTTC. This sequence encodes CASSPSRGLNYGYTF.

The chain is built from TRBV18 and TRBJ2-2; possible D gene TRBD1, 5 bases. CDR1 and CDR2 from the germline V gene are KGHSH and LQKENI. This CDR3 comprises 17 residues. V shed 2 bases and J shed 4 bases, with 17 bases lying between them. This CDR3 reads CASSPVFPGPGTGELFF. CDR3 coding DNA: TGTGCCAGCTCACCAGTCTTCCCAGGGCCCGGCACCGGGGAGCTGTTTTTT. The variable domain in full, with the rest retrieved from reference TRBV18 and TRBJ2-2, is NAGVMQNPRHLVRRRGQEARLRCSPMKGHSHVYWYRQLPEEGLKFMVYLQKENIIDESGMPKERFSAEFPKEGPSILRIQQVVRGDSAAYFCASSPVFPGPGTGELFFGEGSRLTVL.